These T cell receptor beta chains were read from a single sample in a study of blood T cell repertoires in COVID-19. The table came from immunoSEQ multiplex PCR; TCRdb's copy has only in-frame clones and leaves some out. The sample consists of roughly 130,000 clones, 84% of them appearing once. The source material was peripheral blood. These TCRs come from a man aged 30 to 45 with COVID-19, enrolled during active disease. Each CDR3 is given with its conserved first and last residue. The order of the fields is V gene, CDR3 length, J gene, CDR3 protein.

TRBV10-3	14	TRBJ1-1	CAISREPVNTEAFF
TRBV11-2	15	TRBJ2-2	CASSRTGSSTGELFF
TRBV2	13	TRBJ2-2	CASSDVDSSRLFF
TRBV3-1/TRBV3-2	16	TRBJ1-3	CASSHPKGGTGNTIYF
TRBV30	17	TRBJ1-6	CAWSPPVGRAYNSPLHF
TRBV7-3	15	TRBJ2-3	CASSLEMASTDTQYF
TRBV10-3	15	TRBJ2-7	CAIKEGTSGSYEQYF
TRBV5-6	13	TRBJ2-7	CASSWTGIYEQYF
TRBV7-2	15	TRBJ2-1	CASSRLAGSYNEQFF
TRBV18	14	TRBJ1-5	CASSQGYSNQPQHF
TRBV7-6	15	TRBJ1-5	CASSLPQGANQPQHF
TRBV10-3	12	TRBJ1-2	CAISEDKYGYTF
TRBV6-5	13	TRBJ2-5	CASSRGRGETQYF
TRBV9	16	TRBJ2-1	CASSEGTGGSYNEQFF
TRBV2	14	TRBJ2-1	CASSEERDSHEQFF
TRBV28	17	TRBJ1-4	CASSLFWGQGTNEKLFF
TRBV9	16	TRBJ2-7	CASSVAVGTDTYEQYF
TRBV28	13	TRBJ1-1	CAAYLRENTEAFF
TRBV29-1	12	TRBJ2-3	CSFFGSTDTQYF
TRBV27	16	TRBJ1-6	CASSPRPKPGGSPLHF
TRBV7-9	15	TRBJ2-5	CASSLPTALTETQYF
TRBV30	11	TRBJ2-1	CAWSANVAQFF
TRBV7-2	16	TRBJ2-1	CASSFGGGRAPNEQFF
TRBV3-1/TRBV3-2	13	TRBJ1-1	CASRRGMNTEAFF
TRBV28	15	TRBJ1-5	CASSLDIGSNQPQHF
TRBV7-2	18	TRBJ2-3	CASSLAYEEEWGTDTQYF
TRBV4-2	19	TRBJ2-4	CASSQSSTSPPRGKNIQYF
TRBV28	15	TRBJ2-7	CASSPPASSSYEQYF
TRBV11-3	14	TRBJ2-2	CASSLGGNTGELFF